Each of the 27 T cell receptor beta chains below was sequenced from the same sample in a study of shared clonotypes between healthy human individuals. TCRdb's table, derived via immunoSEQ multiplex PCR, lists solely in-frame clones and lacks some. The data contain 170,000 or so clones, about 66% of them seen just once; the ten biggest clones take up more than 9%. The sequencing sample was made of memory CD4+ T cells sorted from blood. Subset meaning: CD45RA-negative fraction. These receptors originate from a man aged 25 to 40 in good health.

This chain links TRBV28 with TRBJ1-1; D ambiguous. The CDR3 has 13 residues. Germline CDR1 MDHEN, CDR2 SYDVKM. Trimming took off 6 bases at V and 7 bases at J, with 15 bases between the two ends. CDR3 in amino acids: CASSPSGYGEAFF. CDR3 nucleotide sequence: TGTGCCAGCAGCCCCAGCGGCTACGGTGAAGCTTTCTTT.

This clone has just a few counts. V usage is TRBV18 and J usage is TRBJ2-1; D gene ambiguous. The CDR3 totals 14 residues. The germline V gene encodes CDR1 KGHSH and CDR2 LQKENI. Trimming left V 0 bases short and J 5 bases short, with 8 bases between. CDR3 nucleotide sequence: TGTGCCAGCTCACCACCCCCCAGAAACAATGAGCAGTTCTTC. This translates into CASSPPPRNNEQFF.

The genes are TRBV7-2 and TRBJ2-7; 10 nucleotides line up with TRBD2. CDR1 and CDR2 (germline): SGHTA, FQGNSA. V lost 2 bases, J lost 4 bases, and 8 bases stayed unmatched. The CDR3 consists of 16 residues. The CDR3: CASSLWASGSAYEQYF. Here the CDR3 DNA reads TGTGCCAGCAGCTTATGGGCTAGCGGGAGTGCATACGAGCAGTACTTC.

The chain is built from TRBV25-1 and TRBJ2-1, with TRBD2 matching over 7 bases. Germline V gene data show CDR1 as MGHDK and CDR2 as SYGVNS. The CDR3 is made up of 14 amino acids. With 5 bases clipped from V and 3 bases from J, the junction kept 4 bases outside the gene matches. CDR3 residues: CASSPSGNYNEQFF. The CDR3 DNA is TGTGCCAGCAGTCCTAGCGGCAACTACAATGAGCAGTTCTTC. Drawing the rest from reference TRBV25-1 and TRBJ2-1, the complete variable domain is EADIYQTPRYLVIGTGKKITLECSQTMGHDKMYWYQQDPGMELHLIHYSYGVNSTEKGDLSSESTVSRIRTEHFPLTLESARPSHTSQYLCASSPSGNYNEQFFGPGTRLTVL.

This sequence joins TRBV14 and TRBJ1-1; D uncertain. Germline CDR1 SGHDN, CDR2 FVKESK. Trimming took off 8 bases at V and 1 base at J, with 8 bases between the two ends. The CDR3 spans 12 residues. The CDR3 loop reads CASGPPNTEAFF. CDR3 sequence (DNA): TGTGCCAGCGGACCCCCGAACACTGAAGCTTTCTTT.

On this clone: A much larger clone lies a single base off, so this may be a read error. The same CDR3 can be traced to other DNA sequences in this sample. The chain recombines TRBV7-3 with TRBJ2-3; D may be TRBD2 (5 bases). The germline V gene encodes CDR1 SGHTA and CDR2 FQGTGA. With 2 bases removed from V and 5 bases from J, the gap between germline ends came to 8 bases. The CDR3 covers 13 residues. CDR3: CASSLREGDTQYF. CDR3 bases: TGTGCCAGCAGCTTACGTGAGGGAGATACGCAGTATTTT. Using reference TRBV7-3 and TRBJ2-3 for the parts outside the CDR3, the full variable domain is GAGVSQTPSNKVTEKGKYVELRCDPISGHTALYWYRQSLGQGPEFLIYFQGTGAADDSGLPNDRFFAVRPEGSVSTLKIQRTERGDSAVYLCASSLREGDTQYFGPGTRLTVL.

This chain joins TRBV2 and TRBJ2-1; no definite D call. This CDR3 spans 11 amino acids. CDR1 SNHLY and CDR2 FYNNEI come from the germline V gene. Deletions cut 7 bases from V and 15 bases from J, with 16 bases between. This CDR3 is CASTPIEYRFF. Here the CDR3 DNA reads TGTGCCAGCACCCCAATCGAATACAGGTTCTTC.

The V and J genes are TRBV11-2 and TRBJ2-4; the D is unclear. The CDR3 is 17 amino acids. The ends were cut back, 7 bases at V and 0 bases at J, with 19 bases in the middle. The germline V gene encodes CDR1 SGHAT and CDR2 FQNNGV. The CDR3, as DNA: TGTGCCAGCACCCCAAATGGGGAAGAACTAGCCAAAAACATTCAGTACTTC. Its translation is CASTPNGEELAKNIQYF. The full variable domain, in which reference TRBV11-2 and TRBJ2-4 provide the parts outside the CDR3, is EAGVAQSPRYKIIEKRQSVAFWCNPISGHATLYWYQQILGQGPKLLIQFQNNGVVDDSQLPKDRFSAERLKGVDSTLKIQPAKLEDSAVYLCASTPNGEELAKNIQYFGAGTRLSVL.

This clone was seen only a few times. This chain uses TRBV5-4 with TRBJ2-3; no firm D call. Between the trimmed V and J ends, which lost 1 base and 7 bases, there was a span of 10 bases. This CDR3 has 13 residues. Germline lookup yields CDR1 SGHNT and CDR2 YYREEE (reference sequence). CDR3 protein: CASSLPQHHTQYF. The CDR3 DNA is TGTGCCAGCAGCTTGCCTCAGCACCATACGCAGTATTTT.

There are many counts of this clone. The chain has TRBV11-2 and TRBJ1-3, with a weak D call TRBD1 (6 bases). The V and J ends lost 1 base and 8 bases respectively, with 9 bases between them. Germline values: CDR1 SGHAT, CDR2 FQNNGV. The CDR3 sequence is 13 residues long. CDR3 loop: CASSLVSGDTIYF. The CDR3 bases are TGTGCCAGCAGCTTAGTTTCAGGGGACACCATATATTTT. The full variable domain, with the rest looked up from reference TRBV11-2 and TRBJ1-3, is EAGVAQSPRYKIIEKRQSVAFWCNPISGHATLYWYQQILGQGPKLLIQFQNNGVVDDSQLPKDRFSAERLKGVDSTLKIQPAKLEDSAVYLCASSLVSGDTIYFGEGSWLTVV.

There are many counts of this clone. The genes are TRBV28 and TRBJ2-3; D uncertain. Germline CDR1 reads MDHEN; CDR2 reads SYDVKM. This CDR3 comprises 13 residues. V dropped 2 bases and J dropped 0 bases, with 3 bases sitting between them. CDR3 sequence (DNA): TGTGCCAGCAGTTTAAAGAGCACAGATACGCAGTATTTT. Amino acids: CASSLKSTDTQYF.

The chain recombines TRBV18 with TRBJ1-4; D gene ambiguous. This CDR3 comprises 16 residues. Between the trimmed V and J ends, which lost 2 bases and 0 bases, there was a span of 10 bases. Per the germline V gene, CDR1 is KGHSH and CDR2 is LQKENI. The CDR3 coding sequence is TGTGCCAGCTCACCAAGTCCTACAGCAACTAATGAAAAACTGTTTTTT. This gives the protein CASSPSPTATNEKLFF.

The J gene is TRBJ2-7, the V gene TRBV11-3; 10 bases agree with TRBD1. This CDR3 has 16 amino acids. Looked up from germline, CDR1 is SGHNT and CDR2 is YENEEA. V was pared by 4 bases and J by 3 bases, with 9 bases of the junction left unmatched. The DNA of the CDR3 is TGTGCCAGCAGCTCAGTCCGGACAGGGGGATTCTACGAGCAGTACTTC. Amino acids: CASSSVRTGGFYEQYF.

The CDR3 nucleotides read TGCGCCAGCAGCCAAGATCACCAGGGTTACGAAAAACTGTTTTTT. The encoded protein is CASSQDHQGYEKLFF. V and J are TRBV4-1 and TRBJ1-4; tentatively, D is TRBD1 (5 bases). The CDR3 has 15 residues. The V end lost 0 bases, the J end lost 8 bases, and 13 bases lay between the germline ends. Germline V gene sequence: CDR1 MGHRA, CDR2 YSYEKL.

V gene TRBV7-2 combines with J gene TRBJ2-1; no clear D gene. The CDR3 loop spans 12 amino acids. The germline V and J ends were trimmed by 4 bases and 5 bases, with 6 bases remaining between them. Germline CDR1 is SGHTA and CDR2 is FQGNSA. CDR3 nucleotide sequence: TGTGCCAGCAGCTCAGTTGACAATGAGCAGTTCTTC. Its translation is CASSSVDNEQFF. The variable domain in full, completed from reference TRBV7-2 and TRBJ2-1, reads GAGVSQSPSNKVTEKGKDVELRCDPISGHTALYWYRQSLGQGLEFLIYFQGNSAPDKSGLPSDRFSAERTGGSVSTLTIQRTQQEDSAVYLCASSSVDNEQFFGPGTRLTVL.

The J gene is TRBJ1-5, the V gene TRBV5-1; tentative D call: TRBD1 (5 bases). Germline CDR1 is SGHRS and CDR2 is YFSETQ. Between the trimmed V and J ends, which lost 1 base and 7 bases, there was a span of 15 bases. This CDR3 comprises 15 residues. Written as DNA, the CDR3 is TGCGCCAGCAGCTTGAATGGGGCACGGGACCAGCCCCAGCATTTT. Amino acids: CASSLNGARDQPQHF.

CDR3 sequence: CAWTMNPNYGYTF. The CDR3 DNA follows: TGTGCCTGGACTATGAATCCAAACTATGGCTACACCTTC. The chain couples TRBV30 to TRBJ1-2; D is undetermined. The CDR3 has 13 residues. V was trimmed by 4 bases and J by 2 bases, leaving 11 bases between them. Germline V lookup: CDR1 GTSNPN, CDR2 SVGIG (reference sequence).

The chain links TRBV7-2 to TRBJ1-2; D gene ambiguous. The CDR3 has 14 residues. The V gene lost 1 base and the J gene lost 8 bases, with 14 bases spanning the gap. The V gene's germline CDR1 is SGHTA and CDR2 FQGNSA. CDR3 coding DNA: TGTGCCAGCAGCTTAGACGGTGGGAATTCGGGCTACACCTTC. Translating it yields CASSLDGGNSGYTF.

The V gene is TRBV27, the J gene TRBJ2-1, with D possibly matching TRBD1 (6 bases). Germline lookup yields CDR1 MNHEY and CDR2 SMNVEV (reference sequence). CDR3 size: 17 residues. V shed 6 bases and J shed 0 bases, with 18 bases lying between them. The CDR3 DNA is TGTGCCAGCAGGTACTTACAGGGAGCCGGCTCCTACAATGAGCAGTTCTTC. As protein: CASRYLQGAGSYNEQFF.

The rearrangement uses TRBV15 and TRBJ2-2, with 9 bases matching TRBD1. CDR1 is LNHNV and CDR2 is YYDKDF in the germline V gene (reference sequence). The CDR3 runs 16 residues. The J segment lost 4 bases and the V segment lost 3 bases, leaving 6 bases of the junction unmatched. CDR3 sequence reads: CATSREQGATTGELFF. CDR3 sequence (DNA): TGTGCCACCAGCAGGGAACAGGGGGCGACCACCGGGGAGCTGTTTTTT.

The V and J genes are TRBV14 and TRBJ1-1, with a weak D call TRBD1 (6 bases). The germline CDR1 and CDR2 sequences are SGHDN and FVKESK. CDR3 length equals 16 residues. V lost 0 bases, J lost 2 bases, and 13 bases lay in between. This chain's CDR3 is CASSQDYGTINTEAFF. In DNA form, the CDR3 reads TGTGCCAGCAGCCAAGATTACGGGACAATAAACACTGAAGCTTTCTTT. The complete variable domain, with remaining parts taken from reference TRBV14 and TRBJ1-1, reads EAGVTQFPSHSVIEKGQTVTLRCDPISGHDNLYWYRRVMGKEIKFLLHFVKESKQDESGMPNNRFLAERTGGTYSTLKVQPAELEDSGVYFCASSQDYGTINTEAFFGQGTRLTVV.

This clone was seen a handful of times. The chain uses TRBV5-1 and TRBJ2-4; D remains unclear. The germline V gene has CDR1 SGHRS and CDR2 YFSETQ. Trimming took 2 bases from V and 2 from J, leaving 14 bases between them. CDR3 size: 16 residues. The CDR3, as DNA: TGCGCCAGCAGCTTAGGTGGGAACCACCCCAAAAACATTCAGTACTTC. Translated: CASSLGGNHPKNIQYF.

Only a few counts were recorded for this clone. CDR3 loop: CASSTRDTNQPQHF. CDR3 nucleotides: TGTGCCAGTAGTACCAGGGACACCAATCAGCCCCAGCATTTT. This chain connects TRBV19 to TRBJ1-5; perhaps TRBD1 as D (6 bases). The CDR3 contains 14 residues. Germline lookup yields CDR1 LNHDA and CDR2 SQIVND (reference sequence). V gave up 4 bases and J gave up 3 bases, with 10 bases separating them.

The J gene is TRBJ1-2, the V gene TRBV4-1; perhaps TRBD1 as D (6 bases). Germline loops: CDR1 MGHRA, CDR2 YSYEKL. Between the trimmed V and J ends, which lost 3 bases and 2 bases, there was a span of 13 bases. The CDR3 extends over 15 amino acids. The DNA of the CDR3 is TGCGCCAGCAGCCAGTTATGGACAGAAAACTATGGCTACACCTTC. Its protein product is CASSQLWTENYGYTF.

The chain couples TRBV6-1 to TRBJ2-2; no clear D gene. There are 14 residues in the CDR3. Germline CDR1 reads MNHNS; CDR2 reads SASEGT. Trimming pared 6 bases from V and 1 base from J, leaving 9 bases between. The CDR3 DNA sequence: TGTGCCAGCAGACTACTCGGGAACACCGGGGAGCTGTTTTTT. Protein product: CASRLLGNTGELFF.

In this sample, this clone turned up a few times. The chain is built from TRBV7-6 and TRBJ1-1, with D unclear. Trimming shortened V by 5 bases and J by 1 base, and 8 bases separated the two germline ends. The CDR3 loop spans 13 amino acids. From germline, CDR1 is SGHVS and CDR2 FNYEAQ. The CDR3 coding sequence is TGTGCCAGCAGCGCCGATTCGAACACTGAAGCTTTCTTT. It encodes CASSADSNTEAFF.

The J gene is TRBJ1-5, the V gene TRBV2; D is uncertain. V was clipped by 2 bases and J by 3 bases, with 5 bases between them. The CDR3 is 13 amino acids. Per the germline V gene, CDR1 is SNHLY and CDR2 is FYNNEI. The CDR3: CASSETDNQPQHF. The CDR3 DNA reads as TGTGCCAGCAGTGAAACAGACAATCAGCCCCAGCATTTT.